This T cell receptor (beta chain) was captured in a study of vaccination and CD4 T cells after COVID-19. Study in general: The convalescent population consisted of six males and four females, two of whom were of Hispanic ethnicity. Those taking part got two shots of either the BNT162b2 or the mRNA-1273 vaccine. Study observations and caveats: Median SARS-CoV-2-reactive clonotype numbers went from 21 to 38; this increase was not significant.

A remark on this clonotype: What it binds is not known.

The CDR3 contains 14 residues. Looked up from germline, CDR1 is MNHEY and CDR2 is SVGEGT. The germline V and J ends were trimmed by 6 bases and 1 base, with 13 bases remaining between them. An Oncomine TCR Beta short-read assay was used to sequence the DNA from cultured CD4+ T cells. TCRdb reanalysed the PCR reads using MiXCR and keeps one entry per CDR3 protein. The sample lists more than 2,000 distinct CDR3 sequences, approximately 65% seen once, with around 76% in the top ten. Regarding treatment: approximately 9-day PBMC culture with coronavirus spike peptide pools or control peptides (ViraFEST assay). An unexposed donor provided the CD4+ T cells, which were collected before the COVID-19 pandemic (2011-2018).

The receptor was derived from a human donor in good health. Sequenced: CD4+ T cells from blood, cultured in vitro. The chain links TRBV6-2 or TRBV6-3 to TRBJ2-7, with no clear D. Written as DNA, the CDR3 is TGTGCCAGCAGGCGGATCTCCCTTTCCTACGAGCAGTACTTC. Translating gives CASRRISLSYEQYF.